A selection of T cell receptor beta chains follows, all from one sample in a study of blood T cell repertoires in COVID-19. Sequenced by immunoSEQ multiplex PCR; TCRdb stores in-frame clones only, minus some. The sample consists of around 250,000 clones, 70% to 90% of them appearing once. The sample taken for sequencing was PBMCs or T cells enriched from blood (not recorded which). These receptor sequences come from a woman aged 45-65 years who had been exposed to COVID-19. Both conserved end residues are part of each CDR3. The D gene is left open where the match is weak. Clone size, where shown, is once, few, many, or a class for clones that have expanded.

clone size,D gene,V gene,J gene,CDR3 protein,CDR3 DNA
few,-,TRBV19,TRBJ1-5,CASGLTAYSNQPQHF,TGTGCCAGTGGGCTGACAGCTTATAGCAATCAGCCCCAGCATTTT
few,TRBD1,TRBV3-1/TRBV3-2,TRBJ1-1,CASSLHKGATEAFF,TGTGCCAGCAGCCTCCACAAGGGGGCCACTGAAGCTTTCTTT
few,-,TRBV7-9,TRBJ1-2,CASSSDSNYGYTF,TGTGCCAGCAGCTCGGACTCAAACTATGGCTACACCTTC
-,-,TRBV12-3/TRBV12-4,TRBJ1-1,CASSLFGGTEAFF,TGTGCCAGCAGTCTCTTCGGAGGCACTGAAGCTTTCTTT
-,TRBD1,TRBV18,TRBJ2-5,CASSPRTGGQETQYF,TGTGCCAGCTCACCACGTACAGGGGGTCAAGAGACCCAGTACTTC
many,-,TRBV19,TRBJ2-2,CATQSPLDFATGELFF,TGTGCCACCCAATCCCCCCTCGACTTCGCCACCGGGGAGCTGTTTTTT
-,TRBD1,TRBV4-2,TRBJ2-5,CASSQLLARTGQGETQYF,TGTGCCAGCAGCCAACTCTTGGCCCGGACAGGGCAAGGAGAGACCCAGTACTTC
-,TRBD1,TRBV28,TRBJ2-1,CASSFRGTVYNEQFF,TGTGCCAGCAGTTTCCGAGGGACAGTTTACAATGAGCAGTTCTTC
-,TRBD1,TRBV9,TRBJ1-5,CASSPRGTGQPQHF,TGTGCCAGCAGCCCCAGGGGGACGGGTCAGCCCCAGCATTTT
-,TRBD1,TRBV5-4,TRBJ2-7,CASSLPLGQGIYEQYF,TGTGCCAGCAGCTTGCCTCTGGGACAGGGGATCTACGAGCAGTACTTC
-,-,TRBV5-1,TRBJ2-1,CASSLINEATNEQFF,TGCGCCAGCAGCTTGATCAACGAGGCCACCAATGAGCAGTTCTTC
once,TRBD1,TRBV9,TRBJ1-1,CASSVSGTGPNTEAFF,TGTGCCAGCAGCGTTTCGGGGACAGGCCCCAACACTGAAGCTTTCTTT
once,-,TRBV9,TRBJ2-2,CASSGAGTGELFF,TGTGCCAGCAGCGGAGCTGGCACCGGGGAGCTGTTTTTT
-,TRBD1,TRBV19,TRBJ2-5,CASSANRGLKETQYF,TGTGCCAGTAGTGCCAACAGGGGGCTGAAAGAGACCCAGTACTTC
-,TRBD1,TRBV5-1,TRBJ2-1,CASSSGQGYTSYNEQFF,TGCGCCAGCAGCTCGGGACAGGGGTATACCTCCTACAATGAGCAGTTCTTC
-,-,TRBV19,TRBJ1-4,CASSARSRGGNEKLFF,TGTGCCAGTAGTGCTAGATCACGGGGTGGAAATGAAAAACTGTTTTTT
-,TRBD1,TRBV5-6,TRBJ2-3,CASSLLPGGDPTDTQYF,TGTGCCAGCAGCTTGCTCCCAGGGGGTGATCCCACAGATACGCAGTATTTT
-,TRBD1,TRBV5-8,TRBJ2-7,CASGTGQNRYEQYF,TGTGCCAGCGGTACGGGACAGAACCGATACGAGCAGTACTTC
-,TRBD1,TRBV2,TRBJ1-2,CASSEGQFIGTF,TGTGCCAGCAGTGAGGGACAGTTTATCGGCACCTTC
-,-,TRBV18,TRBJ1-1,CASSKDRQNTEAFF,TGTGCCAGCTCTAAAGATCGACAGAACACTGAAGCTTTCTTT
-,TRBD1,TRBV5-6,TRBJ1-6,CASSFTGTENSPLHF,TGTGCCAGCAGCTTCACCGGGACAGAGAATTCACCCCTCCACTTT
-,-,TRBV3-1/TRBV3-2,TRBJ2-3,CASSPDAGAGDTQYF,TGTGCCAGCAGCCCAGATGCGGGGGCCGGAGATACGCAGTATTTT
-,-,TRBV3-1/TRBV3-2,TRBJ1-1,CASSQEWSRTEAFF,TGTGCCAGCAGCCAGGAATGGAGTAGGACTGAAGCTTTCTTT
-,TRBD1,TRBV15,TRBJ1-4,CATSRDKGTVEKLFF,TGTGCCACCAGCAGAGATAAAGGGACAGTAGAAAAACTGTTTTTT
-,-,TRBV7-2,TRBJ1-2,CASSPLQGPIPRYGYTF,TGTGCCAGCAGCCCCCTACAGGGCCCGATTCCACGCTATGGCTACACCTTC